A selection of T cell receptor beta chains follows, all from one sample in a study of blood T cells in healthy people across ages. TCRdb ran MiXCR on the 5' RACE reads and lists one entry per CDR3 protein. The sample includes over 1,500,000 distinct CDR3 sequences, 40% to 55% seen only once; the top ten take approximately 2.1%. The sample comprised blood. These receptors all come from a woman in her thirties or forties in good health. The CDR3 runs from the conserved cysteine through the conserved F or W. The order of the fields is V gene, D gene, clone size, J gene, CDR3 DNA, CDR3 protein. D genes are given only for firm matches. Clone size is not always given. Where it is, it says once, few, many or a class for expanded clones.

v_call: TRBV4-1
d_call: NA
clone_size: NA
j_call: TRBJ2-3
cdr3_nt: TGCGCCAGCAGCCAATCGACGGGGCGGACCACAGATACGCAGTATTTT
cdr3_aa: CASSQSTGRTTDTQYF

v_call: TRBV14
d_call: TRBD1
clone_size: NA
j_call: TRBJ1-6
cdr3_nt: TGTGCCAGCAGCCAAGATCTGTGGGACAGGGGATACAGATCACCCCTCCACTTT
cdr3_aa: CASSQDLWDRGYRSPLHF

v_call: TRBV2
d_call: NA
clone_size: NA
j_call: TRBJ1-6
cdr3_nt: TGTGCCAGCAGTGGGGGATCAGGCCCTAATTCACCCCTCCACTTT
cdr3_aa: CASSGGSGPNSPLHF

v_call: TRBV7-2
d_call: NA
clone_size: few
j_call: TRBJ2-7
cdr3_nt: TGTGCCAGCAGCCATTATACGGGGGCGTTCTACGAGCAGTACTTC
cdr3_aa: CASSHYTGAFYEQYF

v_call: TRBV6-2/TRBV6-3
d_call: TRBD2
clone_size: NA
j_call: TRBJ2-1
cdr3_nt: TGTGCCAGCACCCGAAGCGGGGGAGTCTACAATGAGCAGTTCTTC
cdr3_aa: CASTRSGGVYNEQFF

v_call: TRBV5-6
d_call: TRBD2
clone_size: NA
j_call: TRBJ2-3
cdr3_nt: TGTGCCAGCAGCTGGAGGCGGGGGGCCCTCACAGATACGCAGTATTTT
cdr3_aa: CASSWRRGALTDTQYF

v_call: TRBV18
d_call: NA
clone_size: NA
j_call: TRBJ2-5
cdr3_nt: TGTGCCAGCCAAACGGGGACGGCTCAAGAGACCCAGTACTTC
cdr3_aa: CASQTGTAQETQYF

v_call: TRBV20-1
d_call: TRBD1
clone_size: NA
j_call: TRBJ1-2
cdr3_nt: TGCAGTGCTAGACTGGACAGGACCCCCTATGGCTACACCTTC
cdr3_aa: CSARLDRTPYGYTF

v_call: TRBV7-9
d_call: NA
clone_size: few
j_call: TRBJ1-2
cdr3_nt: TGTGCCAGCAGCAGCCCTACAGGGAACAGTAACTATGGCTACACCTTC
cdr3_aa: CASSSPTGNSNYGYTF

v_call: TRBV7-2
d_call: NA
clone_size: NA
j_call: TRBJ2-2
cdr3_nt: TGTGCCAGCAGCCCGCTGGTCCTGATCGGGGAGCTGTTTTTT
cdr3_aa: CASSPLVLIGELFF

v_call: TRBV27
d_call: TRBD2
clone_size: NA
j_call: TRBJ2-1
cdr3_nt: TGTGCCAGCAGTTTAACCGGGACTAGCGCTGATGAGCAGTTCTTC
cdr3_aa: CASSLTGTSADEQFF

v_call: TRBV21-1
d_call: NA
clone_size: NA
j_call: TRBJ1-5
cdr3_nt: TGTGCCGGCCGGGAGGGACAGGGGGAGGTGGGCAATCAGCCCCAGCATTTT
cdr3_aa: CAGREGQGEVGNQPQHF

v_call: TRBV5-1
d_call: NA
clone_size: NA
j_call: TRBJ1-2
cdr3_nt: TGCGCCAGCAGACAGACACTTAACTATGGCTACACCTTC
cdr3_aa: CASRQTLNYGYTF

v_call: TRBV5-1
d_call: TRBD2
clone_size: few
j_call: TRBJ2-1
cdr3_nt: TGCGCCAGCAGTTTTCTAGCGGGGATGTACAATGAGCAGTTCTTC
cdr3_aa: CASSFLAGMYNEQFF

v_call: TRBV7-3
d_call: TRBD1
clone_size: NA
j_call: TRBJ2-1
cdr3_nt: TGTGCCAGCAGGTACGACAGGGCCTACAATGAGCAGTTCTTC
cdr3_aa: CASRYDRAYNEQFF

v_call: TRBV20-1
d_call: NA
clone_size: NA
j_call: TRBJ2-7
cdr3_nt: TGCAGTGCGTTAGGACGTCTGTACGAGCAGTACTTC
cdr3_aa: CSALGRLYEQYF

v_call: TRBV20-1
d_call: NA
clone_size: NA
j_call: TRBJ2-7
cdr3_nt: TGCAGTGCTAGTCCCTTAGTGGTCTACGAGCAGTACTTC
cdr3_aa: CSASPLVVYEQYF

v_call: TRBV7-2
d_call: NA
clone_size: few
j_call: TRBJ2-7
cdr3_nt: TGTGCCAGCAGCTTAGACAGTAGGCTCTACGAGCAGTACTTC
cdr3_aa: CASSLDSRLYEQYF

v_call: TRBV29-1
d_call: NA
clone_size: NA
j_call: TRBJ2-6
cdr3_nt: TGCAGCGTTGAAGAAGATTGGAGCTCTGGGGCCAACGTCCTGACTTTC
cdr3_aa: CSVEEDWSSGANVLTF

v_call: TRBV6-5
d_call: TRBD1
clone_size: few
j_call: TRBJ1-2
cdr3_nt: TGTGCCAGCAGTTATCACCTCCCGCAGGACAGGGCCTATGGCTACACCTTC
cdr3_aa: CASSYHLPQDRAYGYTF

v_call: TRBV5-1
d_call: TRBD2
clone_size: NA
j_call: TRBJ2-5
cdr3_nt: TGCGCCAGCAGAAGGGAGCGGGGAGAGACCCAGTACTTC
cdr3_aa: CASRRERGETQYF

v_call: TRBV4-2
d_call: TRBD2
clone_size: NA
j_call: TRBJ2-1
cdr3_nt: TGTGCCAGCAGCCAAGCGAGCGGGGACTACTACAATGAGCAGTTCTTC
cdr3_aa: CASSQASGDYYNEQFF

v_call: TRBV7-2
d_call: TRBD2
clone_size: NA
j_call: TRBJ2-7
cdr3_nt: TGTGCCAGCAGCTTAGGGGCGGGGGGGGTGTACGAGCAGTACTTC
cdr3_aa: CASSLGAGGVYEQYF

v_call: TRBV28
d_call: NA
clone_size: few
j_call: TRBJ2-4
cdr3_nt: TGTGCCAGCAGTTTAACTAGAGGGGTCTGGTCTCTAGCCAAAAACATTCAGTACTTC
cdr3_aa: CASSLTRGVWSLAKNIQYF

v_call: TRBV20-1
d_call: NA
clone_size: NA
j_call: TRBJ2-7
cdr3_nt: TGCAGTGCTAGAGAAAAAACGCGGACAGCGTCCTACGAGCAGTACTTC
cdr3_aa: CSAREKTRTASYEQYF

v_call: TRBV12-3/TRBV12-4
d_call: TRBD1
clone_size: few
j_call: TRBJ2-5
cdr3_nt: TGTGCCAGCAGTTTTCCGGACAGGAAGGGGGAGACCCAGTACTTC
cdr3_aa: CASSFPDRKGETQYF